This T cell receptor (beta chain) was identified in a study of blood T cells in healthy people across ages. Study-wide points: TCR beta diversity, measured per million T cells, fell in a roughly linear way with age.

About this clonotype: The antigen is not known. This may be a read error, as it is one base from a much larger clone. No conserved phenylalanine or tryptophan ends this CDR3, so it is likely a read error.

Individuals who donated were healthy Caucasians from Russia aged roughly 6 to 100. For the second PCR, which ran for about 7 to 11 cycles, a sample-barcoded 5' primer and a J-beta primer mix were used. Carrying 12 random nucleotides, a template-switch adaptor labeled each individual cDNA molecule. TCRdb processed the 5' RACE reads anew with MiXCR; each CDR3 protein has one entry. Counted here are 850,000 or so distinct CDR3 sequences, 29% occurring once; the ten biggest clones make up roughly 17%. The J segment lost 5 bases and the V segment lost 1 base, leaving 5 bases of the junction unmatched. The CDR3 contains 15 residues. CDR1 and CDR2 (germline): SEHNR, FQNEAQ (reference sequence).

Sequenced: blood. The TCR was taken from a woman of 80 years or more in good health. The chain employs TRBV7-9 and TRBJ2-5, with 9 bases that match TRBD1. The CDR3 sequence is CASSLGTGAPETQYV. As DNA, the CDR3 is TGTGCCAGCAGCTTAGGGACAGGGGCGCCGGAGACCCAGTACGTC.